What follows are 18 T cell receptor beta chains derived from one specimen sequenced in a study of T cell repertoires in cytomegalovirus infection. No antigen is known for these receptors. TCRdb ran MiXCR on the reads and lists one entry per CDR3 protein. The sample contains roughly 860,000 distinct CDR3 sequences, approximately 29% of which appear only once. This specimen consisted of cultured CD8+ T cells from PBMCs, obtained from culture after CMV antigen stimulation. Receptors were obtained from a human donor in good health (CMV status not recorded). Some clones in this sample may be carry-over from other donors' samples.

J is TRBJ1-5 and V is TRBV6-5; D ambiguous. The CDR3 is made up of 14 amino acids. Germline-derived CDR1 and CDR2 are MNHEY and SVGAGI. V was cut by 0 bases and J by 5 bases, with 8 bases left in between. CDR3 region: CASSYSGRDQPQHF. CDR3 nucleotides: TGTGCCAGCAGTTACTCGGGGAGGGATCAGCCCCAGCATTTT.

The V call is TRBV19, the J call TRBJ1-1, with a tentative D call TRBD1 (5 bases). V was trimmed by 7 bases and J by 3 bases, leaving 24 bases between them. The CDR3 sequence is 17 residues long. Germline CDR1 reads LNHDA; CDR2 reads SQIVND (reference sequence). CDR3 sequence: CASKLRTMARADTEAFF. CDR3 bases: TGTGCCAGTAAATTGCGGACAATGGCGAGAGCCGACACTGAAGCTTTCTTT.

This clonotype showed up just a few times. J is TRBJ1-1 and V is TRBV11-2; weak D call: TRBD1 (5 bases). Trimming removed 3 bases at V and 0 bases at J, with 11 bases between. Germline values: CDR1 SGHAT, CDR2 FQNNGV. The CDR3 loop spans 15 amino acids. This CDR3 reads CASSFPGLVNTEAFF. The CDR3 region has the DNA TGTGCCAGCAGCTTTCCGGGGCTTGTGAACACTGAAGCTTTCTTT.

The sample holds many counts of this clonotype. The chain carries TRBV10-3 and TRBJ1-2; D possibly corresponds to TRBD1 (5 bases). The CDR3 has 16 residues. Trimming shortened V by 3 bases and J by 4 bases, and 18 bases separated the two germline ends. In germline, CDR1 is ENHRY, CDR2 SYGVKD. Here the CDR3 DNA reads TGTGCCATCAGTGACCCTACGGAACAGGCGATCTATGGCTACACCTTC. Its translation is CAISDPTEQAIYGYTF.

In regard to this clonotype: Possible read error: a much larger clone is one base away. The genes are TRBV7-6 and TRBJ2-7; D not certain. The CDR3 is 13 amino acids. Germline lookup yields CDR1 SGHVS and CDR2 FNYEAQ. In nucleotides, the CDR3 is TGTGCCAACAGCTTGGACGATACCTACGAGCAGTACTTC. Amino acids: CANSLDDTYEQYF.

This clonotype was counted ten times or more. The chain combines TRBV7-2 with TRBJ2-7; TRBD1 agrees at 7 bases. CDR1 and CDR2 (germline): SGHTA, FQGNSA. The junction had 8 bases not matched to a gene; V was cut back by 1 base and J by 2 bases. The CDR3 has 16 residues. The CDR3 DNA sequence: TGTGCCAGCAGCTTAGGTCCGACAGGGCCGACCTACGAGCAGTACTTC. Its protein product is CASSLGPTGPTYEQYF. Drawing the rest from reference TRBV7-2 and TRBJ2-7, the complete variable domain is GAGVSQSPSNKVTEKGKDVELRCDPISGHTALYWYRQSLGQGLEFLIYFQGNSAPDKSGLPSDRFSAERTGGSVSTLTIQRTQQEDSAVYLCASSLGPTGPTYEQYFGPGTRLTVT.

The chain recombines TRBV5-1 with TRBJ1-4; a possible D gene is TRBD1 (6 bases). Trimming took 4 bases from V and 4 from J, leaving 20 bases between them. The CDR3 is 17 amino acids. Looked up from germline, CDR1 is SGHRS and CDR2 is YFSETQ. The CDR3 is CASSQGLRTVFNEKLFF. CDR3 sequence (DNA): TGCGCCAGCAGCCAGGGACTACGGACAGTGTTTAATGAAAAACTGTTTTTT.

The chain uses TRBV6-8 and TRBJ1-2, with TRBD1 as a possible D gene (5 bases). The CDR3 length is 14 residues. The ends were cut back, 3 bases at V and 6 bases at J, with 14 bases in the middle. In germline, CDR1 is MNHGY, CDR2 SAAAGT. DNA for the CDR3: TGTGCCAGCAGTTATACGACAGCCCAGGATGGCTACACCTTC. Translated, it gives CASSYTTAQDGYTF.

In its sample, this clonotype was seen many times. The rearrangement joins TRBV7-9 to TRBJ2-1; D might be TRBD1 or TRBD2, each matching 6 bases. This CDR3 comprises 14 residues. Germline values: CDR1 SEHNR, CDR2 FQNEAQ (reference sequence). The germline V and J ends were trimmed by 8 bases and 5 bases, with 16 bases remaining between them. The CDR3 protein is CASPLRGLNNEQFF. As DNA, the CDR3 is TGTGCCAGCCCCCTCCGGGGGCTCAACAATGAGCAGTTCTTC.

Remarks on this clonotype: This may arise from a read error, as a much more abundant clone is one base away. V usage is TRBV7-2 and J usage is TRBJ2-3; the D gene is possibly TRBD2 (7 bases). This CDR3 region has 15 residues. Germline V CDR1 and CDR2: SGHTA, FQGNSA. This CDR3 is CASSLRGGDTDAQYF. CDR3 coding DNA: TGTGCCAGCAGTTTGAGGGGGGGCGACACAGATGCGCAGTATTTT.

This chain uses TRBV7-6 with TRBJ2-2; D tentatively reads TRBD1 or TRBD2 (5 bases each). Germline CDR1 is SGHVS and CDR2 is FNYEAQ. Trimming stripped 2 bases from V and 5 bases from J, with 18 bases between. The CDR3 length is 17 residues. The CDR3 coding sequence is TGTGCCAGCAGCTTACCCACGACGGGGCGAGTAACCGGGGAGCTGTTTTTT. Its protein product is CASSLPTTGRVTGELFF.

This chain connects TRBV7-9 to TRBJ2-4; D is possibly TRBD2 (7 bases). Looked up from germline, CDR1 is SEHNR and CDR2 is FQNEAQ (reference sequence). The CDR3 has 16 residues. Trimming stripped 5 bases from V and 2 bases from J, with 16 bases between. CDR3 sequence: CASSPGAGETKNIQYF. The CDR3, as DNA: TGTGCCAGCAGCCCAGGGGCGGGGGAGACCAAAAACATTCAGTACTTC.

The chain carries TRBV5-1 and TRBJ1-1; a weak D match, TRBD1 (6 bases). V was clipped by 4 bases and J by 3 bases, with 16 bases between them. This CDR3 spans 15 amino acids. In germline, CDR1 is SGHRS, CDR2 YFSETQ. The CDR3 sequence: CASSVWKGEYTEAFF. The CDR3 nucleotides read TGCGCCAGCAGCGTATGGAAGGGGGAGTACACTGAAGCTTTCTTT.

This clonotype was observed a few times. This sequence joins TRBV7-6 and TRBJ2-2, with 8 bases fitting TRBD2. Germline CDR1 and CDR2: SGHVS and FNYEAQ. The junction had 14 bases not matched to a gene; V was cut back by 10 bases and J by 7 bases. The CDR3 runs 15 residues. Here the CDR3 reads CAIRGGEKSGGELFF. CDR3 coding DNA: TGTGCCATCCGGGGGGGCGAAAAATCCGGCGGGGAGCTGTTTTTT.

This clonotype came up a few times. The CDR3: CSARDLGTTNTGELFF. CDR3 coding DNA: TGCAGTGCTAGAGATCTCGGGACAACGAACACCGGGGAGCTGTTTTTT. The V and J genes are TRBV20-1 and TRBJ2-2, with D maybe TRBD1 (6 bases). The length of the CDR3 is 16 residues. Germline loops: CDR1 DFQATT, CDR2 SNEGSKA (reference sequence). V dropped 0 bases and J dropped 0 bases, with 11 bases sitting between them.

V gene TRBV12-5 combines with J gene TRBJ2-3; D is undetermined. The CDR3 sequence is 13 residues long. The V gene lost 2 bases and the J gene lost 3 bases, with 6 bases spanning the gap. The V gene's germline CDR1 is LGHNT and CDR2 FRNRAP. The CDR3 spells CASGLMRTDTQYF. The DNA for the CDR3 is TGTGCTAGTGGTTTGATGAGAACAGATACGCAGTATTTT.

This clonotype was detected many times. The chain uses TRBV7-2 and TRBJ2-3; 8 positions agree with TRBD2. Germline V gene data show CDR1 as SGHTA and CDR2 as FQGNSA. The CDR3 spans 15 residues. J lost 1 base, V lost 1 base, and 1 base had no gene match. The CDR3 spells CASSLEAGGTDTQYF. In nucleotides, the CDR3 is TGTGCCAGCAGCTTAGAAGCGGGGGGCACAGATACGCAGTATTTT.

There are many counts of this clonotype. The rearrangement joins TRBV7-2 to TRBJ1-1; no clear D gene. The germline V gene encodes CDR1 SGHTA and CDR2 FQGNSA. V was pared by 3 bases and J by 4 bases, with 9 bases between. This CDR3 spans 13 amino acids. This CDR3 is CASSFATGTEAFF. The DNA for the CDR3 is TGTGCCAGCAGCTTTGCGACGGGCACTGAAGCTTTCTTT.